The clone carrying this T cell receptor (beta chain) occurred many times. Antigen: not known. This record comes from a study of T cell repertoires in cytomegalovirus infection. Study at large: Shared public TCR beta signatures pointed to both CMV infection and a matching HLA type.

TCRdb re-called the reads through MiXCR, storing one row per CDR3 protein. The table has 250,000 to 300,000 distinct CDR3 sequences, roughly 26% seen once. The CDR3 has 14 amino acids. V lost 4 bases to trimming and J lost 0 bases, with 8 bases between them. Per the germline V gene, CDR1 is SGHTA and CDR2 is FQGNSA. General observations from the study: Ex vivo responses were dominated by HLA-C-restricted CMV-specific TCR beta clonotypes. The cumulative frequency of public TCR beta families distinguished individuals who carried CMV together with the relevant HLA.

V and J are TRBV7-2 and TRBJ2-3, with D unclear. Sequenced material: PBMCs. This receptor was obtained from a human donor in good health (CMV status not recorded). Some clones in this sample may be carry-over from other donors' samples. The CDR3 loop is CASSSDGSTDTQYF. CDR3 DNA sequence: TGTGCCAGCAGCTCGGACGGAAGCACAGATACGCAGTATTTT.